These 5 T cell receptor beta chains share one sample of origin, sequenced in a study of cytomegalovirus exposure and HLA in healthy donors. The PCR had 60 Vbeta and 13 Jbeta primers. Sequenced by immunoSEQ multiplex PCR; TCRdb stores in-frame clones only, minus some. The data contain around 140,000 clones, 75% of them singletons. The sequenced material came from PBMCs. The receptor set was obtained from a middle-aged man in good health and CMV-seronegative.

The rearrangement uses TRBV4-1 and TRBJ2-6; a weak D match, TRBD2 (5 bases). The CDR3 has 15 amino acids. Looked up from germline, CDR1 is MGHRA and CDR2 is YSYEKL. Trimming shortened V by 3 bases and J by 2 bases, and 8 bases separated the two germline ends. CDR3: CASSHRGTGANVLTF. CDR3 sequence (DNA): TGCGCCAGCAGCCACCGGGGAACTGGGGCCAACGTCCTGACTTTC.

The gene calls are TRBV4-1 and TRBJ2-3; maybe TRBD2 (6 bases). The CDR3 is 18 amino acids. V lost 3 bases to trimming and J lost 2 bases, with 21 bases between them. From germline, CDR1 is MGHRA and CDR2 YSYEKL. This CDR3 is CASSQVMASGVHTDTQYF. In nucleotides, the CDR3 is TGCGCCAGCAGCCAGGTTATGGCCTCGGGGGTGCACACAGATACGCAGTATTTT.

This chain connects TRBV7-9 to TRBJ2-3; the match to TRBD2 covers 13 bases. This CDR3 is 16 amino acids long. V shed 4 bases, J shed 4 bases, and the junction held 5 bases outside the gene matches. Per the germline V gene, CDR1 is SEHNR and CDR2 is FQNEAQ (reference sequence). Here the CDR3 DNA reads TGTGCCAGCAGCTCGCTGGGACTAGCGGGGTCAGATACGCAGTATTTT. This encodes CASSSLGLAGSDTQYF.

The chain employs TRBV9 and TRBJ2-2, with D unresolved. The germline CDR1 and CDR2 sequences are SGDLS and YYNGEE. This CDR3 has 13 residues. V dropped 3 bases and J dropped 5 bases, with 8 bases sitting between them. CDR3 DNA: TGTGCCAGCAGCGCGACTGCGACCGGGGAGCTGTTTTTT. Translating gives CASSATATGELFF.

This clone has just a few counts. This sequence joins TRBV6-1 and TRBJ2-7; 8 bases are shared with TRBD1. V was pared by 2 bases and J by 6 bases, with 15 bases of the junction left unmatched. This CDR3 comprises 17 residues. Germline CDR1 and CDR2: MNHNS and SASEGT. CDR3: CASSESIGGTGGFEQYF. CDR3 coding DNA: TGTGCCAGCAGTGAATCTATTGGGGGGACAGGTGGGTTCGAGCAGTACTTC.